This T cell receptor beta chain was identified in a study of cytomegalovirus exposure and HLA in healthy donors. Study conclusions and caveats: HLA alleles showed associations with 16,951 TCR beta sequences in a later analysis, at a 0.05 false discovery rate.

V dropped 2 bases and J dropped 3 bases, with 5 bases sitting between them. Looked up from germline, CDR1 is SGHDN and CDR2 is FVKESK. This CDR3 contains 12 residues. The primer mix had 60 Vbeta and 13 Jbeta primers. Clones were read by immunoSEQ multiplex PCR, and TCRdb kept only the in-frame ones, dropping some. The data hold 150,000 to 200,000 clones, with about 80% observed a single time. A note on this clone: Its antigen remains unidentified.

This receptor was taken from a woman aged 50 to 65 in good health and CMV-seropositive. The sample taken for sequencing was PBMCs. The chain links TRBV14 to TRBJ2-7; D uncertain. In DNA, the CDR3 is TGTGCCAGCAGCCAACTCCGCTACGAGCAGTACTTC. This gives the protein CASSQLRYEQYF.